The 25 T cell receptor beta chains reported below all come from one sample, sequenced in a study of Ad26.COV2.S vaccination and SARS-CoV-2 variants. The sample's treatment: roughly 18 received Ad26.COV2.S at low or high dose, single or two shots; roughly five received placebo; per-sample allocation not given. The samples date from day 63 after the first vaccine or placebo injection. Libraries were prepared by immunoSEQ multiplex PCR; TCRdb keeps only in-frame clonotypes and omits some of them. The sample holds fewer than 900,000 clones, about 89% seen once. Sequenced here: peripheral blood, sampled in a trial of Ad26.COV2.S vaccine versus placebo. Receptors originate from a person between 18 and 65 years old who received the Ad26.COV2.S COVID-19 vaccine or a placebo.

This chain uses TRBV12-3 or TRBV12-4 with TRBJ1-2; TRBD1 might be the D (5 bases). V lost 6 bases, J lost 6 bases, and 14 bases lay in between. The CDR3 extends over 13 amino acids. DNA of the CDR3: TGTGCCAGCAGCGCACGGGGGTTCAATGGCTACACCTTC. Translation: CASSARGFNGYTF.

Here the CDR3 DNA reads TGTGCCAGTAGTATAAGATCGGGAGCAGGCTACGAGCAGTACTTC. Amino acids: CASSIRSGAGYEQYF. The genes are TRBV19 and TRBJ2-7, with D perhaps matching TRBD2 (6 bases). CDR1 is LNHDA and CDR2 is SQIVND in the germline V gene (reference sequence). V shed 2 bases and J shed 3 bases, with 14 bases lying between them. The CDR3 runs 15 residues.

The V call is TRBV19, the J call TRBJ2-3; tentative D call: TRBD1 (5 bases). CDR3 size: 15 residues. The germline CDR1 and CDR2 sequences are LNHDA and SQIVND (reference sequence). V lost 3 bases and J lost 2, with 12 bases in between. CDR3 loop: CASSIKRQSTDTQYF. The CDR3 DNA is TGTGCCAGTAGTATTAAGCGACAGTCCACAGATACGCAGTATTTT. Filled out from reference TRBV19 and TRBJ2-3, the complete variable domain reads DGGITQSPKYLFRKEGQNVTLSCEQNLNHDAMYWYRQDPGQGLRLIYYSQIVNDFQKGDIAEGYSVSREKKESFPLTVTSAQKNPTAFYLCASSIKRQSTDTQYFGPGTRLTVL.

Here the CDR3 DNA reads TGTGCCAGCAGTGATACGACTAGCGGCCTTCGTGGCGGGGAGCTGTTTTTT. This translates into CASSDTTSGLRGGELFF. This chain links TRBV25-1 with TRBJ2-2, with TRBD2 matching over 9 bases. The V gene's germline CDR1 is MGHDK and CDR2 SYGVNS. J gave up 7 bases and V 3 bases, and 12 bases lay outside the gene matches. The CDR3 loop spans 17 amino acids.

This sequence joins TRBV6-5 and TRBJ2-4; 7 bases agree with TRBD1. The germline gives CDR1 MNHEY, CDR2 SVGAGI. The V segment lost 6 bases and the J segment 8 bases; nucleotides outside the gene matches: 7. This CDR3 comprises 13 residues. CDR3 region: CASRAFDRDIQYF. The CDR3 DNA sequence: TGTGCCAGCAGAGCCTTCGACAGGGACATTCAGTACTTC.

Points on this clone: Mismatch with germline at one junction end may stem from a read error. V is TRBV5-4 and J is TRBJ1-2, with a tentative D call TRBD1 (6 bases). The CDR3 consists of 15 residues. Per the germline V gene, CDR1 is SGHNT and CDR2 is YYREEE (reference sequence). The DNA for the CDR3 is TGTGCCAGCAACTTGGGGTTGGACAGAAGATATGGCTACACCTTC. Its protein product is CASNLGLDRRYGYTF.

This clone was detected only once. The rearrangement links TRBV28 to TRBJ2-3; 9 nucleotides agree with TRBD2. J was trimmed by 3 bases and V by 0 bases; bases with no gene match: 4. CDR1 and CDR2 from the germline V gene are MDHEN and SYDVKM. This CDR3 is built from 16 residues. The CDR3 DNA reads as TGTGCCAGCAGTTTATGGGGCGGGAGGGGGACAGATACGCAGTATTTT. Amino acid sequence: CASSLWGGRGTDTQYF.

This clone appeared a single time. The V and J genes are TRBV5-1 and TRBJ1-1; a possible D gene is TRBD1 (5 bases). Trimming cost V 4 bases and J 11 bases, with 15 bases left between them. Germline lookup yields CDR1 SGHRS and CDR2 YFSETQ. The CDR3 runs 12 residues. CDR3 sequence: CASSPIGGMAFF. DNA for the CDR3: TGCGCCAGCAGCCCCATCGGGGGAATGGCTTTCTTT.

The genes are TRBV5-6 and TRBJ2-7; D is unclear. The germline gives CDR1 SGHDT, CDR2 YYEEEE. This CDR3 has 15 residues. V shed 1 base and J shed 2 bases, with 13 bases lying between them. CDR3 in amino acids: CASSLRLLLPYEQYF. The CDR3 DNA is TGTGCCAGCAGCTTGAGGCTGTTACTTCCCTACGAGCAGTACTTC.

The chain combines TRBV25-1 with TRBJ2-5; 7 bases are shared with TRBD1. Looked up from germline, CDR1 is MGHDK and CDR2 is SYGVNS. This CDR3 region has 14 residues. V dropped 4 bases and J dropped 5; count of bases not matched to a gene: 7. The CDR3 here is CASSAYRGMETQYF. CDR3 coding DNA: TGTGCCAGCAGTGCCTACAGGGGAATGGAGACCCAGTACTTC. Using reference TRBV25-1 and TRBJ2-5 for the parts outside the CDR3, the full variable domain is EADIYQTPRYLVIGTGKKITLECSQTMGHDKMYWYQQDPGMELHLIHYSYGVNSTEKGDLSSESTVSRIRTEHFPLTLESARPSHTSQYLCASSAYRGMETQYFGPGTRLLVL.

The V and J genes are TRBV6-5 and TRBJ2-3, with no clear D. The CDR3 contains 14 residues. Trimming left V 11 bases short and J 2 bases short, with 17 bases between. From germline, CDR1 is MNHEY and CDR2 SVGAGI. For the CDR3, the DNA is TGTGCCGGAACGCTGGATCGTAACACAGATACGCAGTATTTT. It codes for CAGTLDRNTDTQYF.

The genes are TRBV7-9 and TRBJ2-3, with D tentatively TRBD1 (5 bases). The CDR3 spans 15 residues. V lost 1 base and J 4 bases, leaving 12 bases between the germline ends. CDR1 SEHNR and CDR2 FQNEAQ come from the germline V gene (reference sequence). Written as DNA, the CDR3 is TGTGCCAGCAGCTTAGGAGCAGGGTTTTCAGATACGCAGTATTTT. It yields the protein CASSLGAGFSDTQYF. The variable domain in full, completed from reference TRBV7-9 and TRBJ2-3, reads DTGVSQNPRHKITKRGQNVTFRCDPISEHNRLYWYRQTLGQGPEFLTYFQNEAQLEKSRLLSDRFSAERPKGSFSTLEIQRTEQGDSAMYLCASSLGAGFSDTQYFGPGTRLTVL.

The V gene is TRBV7-8, the J gene TRBJ2-1, with D possibly matching TRBD2 (5 bases). Between the trimmed V and J ends, which lost 4 bases and 7 bases, there was a span of 11 bases. Per the germline V gene, CDR1 is SGHVS and CDR2 is FQNEAQ. CDR3 length: 13 residues. The CDR3 DNA reads as TGTGCCAGCAGCTGGGGAACTAGGAATGAGCAGTTCTTC. It codes for CASSWGTRNEQFF.

There are a few counts of this clone. This chain connects TRBV7-8 to TRBJ1-1; 8 nucleotides line up with TRBD1. Germline trimming cut 5 bases from V and 1 base from J; bases unmatched to any gene: 6. The CDR3 loop spans 15 amino acids. Germline V gene lookup returns CDR1 SGHVS and CDR2 FQNEAQ. The CDR3 nucleotides are TGTGCCAGCAGCCGGGGGGGGACAGGGAACACTGAAGCTTTCTTT. This translates into CASSRGGTGNTEAFF. Based on the CDR3 plus reference TRBV7-8 and TRBJ1-1, the full variable domain is GAGVSQSPRYKVAKRGQDVALRCDPISGHVSLFWYQQALGQGPEFLTYFQNEAQLDKSGLPSDRFFAERPEGSVSTLKIQRTQQEDSAVYLCASSRGGTGNTEAFFGQGTRLTVV.

The rearrangement links TRBV7-2 to TRBJ1-1, with D unresolved. V was clipped by 1 base and J by 2 bases, with 8 bases between them. The CDR3 covers 14 residues. The V gene's germline CDR1 is SGHTA and CDR2 FQGNSA. The CDR3 sequence: CASSLGRTNTEAFF. DNA of the CDR3: TGTGCCAGCAGCTTAGGACGGACTAACACTGAAGCTTTCTTT.

The chain employs TRBV7-6 and TRBJ2-7, with a possible D match to TRBD1 (5 bases). From germline, CDR1 is SGHVS and CDR2 FNYEAQ. Trimming shortened V by 5 bases and J by 5 bases, and 16 bases separated the two germline ends. The CDR3 has 14 residues. This chain's CDR3 is CASSPVGQIHEQYF. The CDR3 coding sequence is TGTGCCAGCAGCCCGGTGGGGCAAATCCACGAGCAGTACTTC.

The genes are TRBV19 and TRBJ2-6, with D possibly being TRBD1 (5 bases). In germline, CDR1 is LNHDA, CDR2 SQIVND (reference sequence). Deletions cut 8 bases from V and 1 base from J, with 15 bases between. There are 16 residues in the CDR3. In DNA form, the CDR3 reads TGTGCCAGTTCCAACCGGAGACAGTCTGGGGCCAACGTCCTGACTTTC. Its protein product is CASSNRRQSGANVLTF.

In its sample, this clone was seen once. The CDR3 here is CASSIALSGTSKEETQYF. The CDR3 coding sequence is TGTGCCAGTAGTATAGCCCTCTCCGGGACTAGCAAAGAAGAGACCCAGTACTTC. The chain couples TRBV19 to TRBJ2-5, with 9 bases that match TRBD2. With 1 base clipped from V and 3 bases from J, the junction kept 12 bases outside the gene matches. CDR1 is LNHDA, CDR2 SQIVND, per germline (reference sequence). The CDR3 is 18 amino acids.

The genes are TRBV7-9 and TRBJ2-7; no clear D gene. The CDR3 has 15 amino acids. Germline loops: CDR1 SEHNR, CDR2 FQNEAQ (reference sequence). V was cut by 8 bases and J by 2 bases, with 19 bases left in between. The CDR3 DNA is TGTGCCAGCGACCGAATGGGCTCCGGTGCCTACGAGCAGTACTTC. This translates into CASDRMGSGAYEQYF.

Details on this clone: This sample includes further DNA sequences coding for the same CDR3. CDR3 nucleotides: TGTGCCAGCAGGTCGGTGGGCACTGAAGCTTTCTTT. Translated, it gives CASRSVGTEAFF. The chain links TRBV27 to TRBJ1-1; no definite D call. V was clipped by 6 bases and J by 4 bases, with 9 bases between them. Germline V lookup: CDR1 MNHEY, CDR2 SMNVEV (reference sequence). The CDR3 is 12 residues long.

The V gene is TRBV19, the J gene TRBJ2-5; D may be TRBD2 (5 bases). The CDR3 spans 14 residues. The V end was cut by 6 bases, the J end by 1 base, with 12 bases between. Looked up from germline, CDR1 is LNHDA and CDR2 is SQIVND (reference sequence). The CDR3 DNA follows: TGTGCCAGTAGCACGGAGGACTTCCAAGAGACCCAGTACTTC. Protein: CASSTEDFQETQYF.

The sample holds one count of this clone. V is TRBV27 and J is TRBJ2-3, with 7 bases fitting TRBD2. The CDR3 has 15 residues. Germline assignment: CDR1 MNHEY and CDR2 SMNVEV (reference sequence). Losses at the gene ends were 2 bases for V and 1 base for J; bases not matched to a gene: 3. The CDR3: CASSLGGVRTDTQYF. The CDR3 region has the DNA TGTGCCAGCAGTTTAGGGGGGGTTCGCACAGATACGCAGTATTTT.

This clone was detected only once. The genes are TRBV11-2 and TRBJ2-1, with D maybe TRBD2 (6 bases). V was shortened by 2 bases and J by 6 bases, with 14 bases between the two germline ends. CDR3 length equals 15 residues. The germline gives CDR1 SGHAT, CDR2 FQNNGV. The CDR3 is CASSLPTRVGNEQFF. As DNA, the CDR3 is TGTGCCAGCAGCTTACCGACTAGGGTCGGCAATGAGCAGTTCTTC.

The chain couples TRBV7-9 to TRBJ1-6; TRBD1 might be the D (6 bases). The germline V gene encodes CDR1 SEHNR and CDR2 FQNEAQ (reference sequence). V lost 3 bases and J 5 bases, leaving 11 bases between the germline ends. The CDR3 consists of 15 residues. The CDR3 region has the DNA TGTGCCAGCAGCTTCGGACAGATTCATAATTCACCCCTCCACTTT. It is translated as CASSFGQIHNSPLHF.

The genes are TRBV3-1 (or the pseudogene TRBV3-2) and TRBJ2-7, with D hard to call. Deletions cut 1 base from V and 5 bases from J, with 3 bases between. The germline V gene has CDR1 LGHDT and CDR2 YNNKEL (reference sequence). CDR3 size: 11 residues. The CDR3 region has the DNA TGTGCCAGCAGCCAAGTGCACGAGCAGTACTTC. Encoded protein: CASSQVHEQYF.